The sequence of this T cell receptor (beta chain) was determined in a study of blood T cell repertoires in COVID-19. For the study at large: In each case, the material was cDNA or gDNA derived from T cells, B-cell-depleted T cells, or PBMCs.

Profiled with immunoSEQ multiplex PCR; TCRdb holds only in-frame clones, not every one. The data contain 250,000 to 350,000 clones, 65% to 90% of them singletons. Trimming left V 3 bases short and J 9 bases short, with 9 bases between. In germline, CDR1 is SEHNR, CDR2 FQNEAQ (reference sequence). CDR3 length: 12 amino acids. The rearrangement uses TRBV7-9 and TRBJ1-5; D not resolved. The sample comprised PBMCs or T cells enriched from blood (not recorded which). The source is a woman aged 18-29 years who had recovered from COVID-19. The CDR3, as DNA: TGTGCCAGCAGCTTGGCGGGGAGGCCCCAGCATTTT. It yields the protein CASSLAGRPQHF.